This record looks at one T cell receptor beta chain sequence and its context. The source of the sample is a study of cytomegalovirus exposure and HLA in healthy donors. The method was immunoSEQ multiplex PCR; TCRdb's version includes in-frame clones alone and lacks a portion of them. This repertoire shows approximately 220,000 clones, about 87% found once; its top ten account for 2.6%. Germline trimming cut 0 bases from V and 7 bases from J; bases unmatched to any gene: 9. CDR3 length: 17 amino acids. Germline V gene data show CDR1 as MGHRA and CDR2 as YSYEKL. Material: PBMCs. This receptor was identified in a man aged 18 to 29 in good health and CMV-seronegative. The chain combines TRBV4-1 with TRBJ2-1; 10 nucleotides agree with TRBD2. The CDR3: CASSQDGAASGGNEQFF. Here the CDR3 DNA reads TGCGCCAGCAGCCAAGATGGGGCGGCTAGCGGGGGAAATGAGCAGTTCTTC.